The rows below give T cell receptor beta chains drawn from one sample of a study of sequential checkpoint blockade in melanoma. This table comes from immunoSEQ multiplex PCR, and its TCRdb copy is limited to in-frame clones, with some not included. The sample holds over a thousand clones, 20% to 25% seen once. The specimen was tumor tissue (inferred from file names), collected from a patient given nivolumab and ipilimumab in sequence. These TCRs come from a human donor with melanoma. Each CDR3 is given with its conserved first and last residue. The D gene is left open where the match is weak. Clone size is given for some rows only: seen once, a few or many times, or a class if the clone is expanded.

J gene	V gene	D gene	clone size	CDR3 DNA	CDR3 protein
TRBJ2-7	TRBV6-8	.	.	TGTGCCATCAGTGTATTAAGGCAGGGAAACTACGAGCAGTACTTC	CAISVLRQGNYEQYF
TRBJ2-5	TRBV18	.	.	TGTGCCAGCTCACCGGTGGATGTGGAGACCCAGTACTTC	CASSPVDVETQYF
TRBJ2-7	TRBV10-3	.	.	TGTGCCATCAGTGAGGGGGGCTACGAGCAGTACTTC	CAISEGGYEQYF
TRBJ2-7	TRBV19	TRBD2	.	TGTGCCAGTAGTATTTCGCCTAGCGGGTCCTACGAGCAGTACTTC	CASSISPSGSYEQYF
TRBJ2-1	TRBV19	TRBD2	.	TGTGCCAGTACCCCTAGCGGGGGCCAAACCTACAATGAGCAGTTCTTC	CASTPSGGQTYNEQFF
TRBJ1-4	TRBV11-3	.	medium-sized	TGTGCCAGCAGCTTGGGCGCCGGCTATGAAAAACTGTTTTTT	CASSLGAGYEKLFF
TRBJ1-6	TRBV18	.	.	TGTGCCAGCTCACTGCAGCGGTATAATTCACCCCTCCACTTT	CASSLQRYNSPLHF
TRBJ1-2	TRBV11-3	.	medium-sized	TGTGCCAGCAGCCGTACTTCACAGAACTATGGCTACACCTTC	CASSRTSQNYGYTF
TRBJ2-5	TRBV11-3	TRBD2	medium-sized	TGTGCCAGCAGCCCGCAAGCACTAGCGGAAGAGACCCAGTACTTC	CASSPQALAEETQYF
TRBJ2-1	TRBV6-8	.	few	TGTGCCAGCAGTTACAGGGCCTACAATGAGCAGTTCTTC	CASSYRAYNEQFF
TRBJ2-3	TRBV11-3	.	medium-sized	TGTGCCAGCAGCTTAGGGGACCAGAAGAGGCGCACAGATACGCAGTATTTT	CASSLGDQKRRTDTQYF
TRBJ1-5	TRBV6-8	.	few	TGTGCCACCATGGGGGGCCACAATCAGCCCCAGCATTTT	CATMGGHNQPQHF
TRBJ2-7	TRBV7-4	TRBD1	.	TGTGCCAGCAGCTCGACAGGGGGCGCGGGGCAGTACTTC	CASSSTGGAGQYF
TRBJ2-7	TRBV28	.	large	TGTGCCAGCAGTGACCCGCCCCCGGGGCCCGCCTACGAGCAGTACTTC	CASSDPPPGPAYEQYF
TRBJ1-2	TRBV9	TRBD1	.	TGTGCCAGCAGTGACAGGGACTATGGCTACACCTTC	CASSDRDYGYTF
TRBJ2-5	TRBV15	TRBD2	.	TGTGCCACCAGCAGAGATACTAGCGGGAAAGAGACCCAGTACTTC	CATSRDTSGKETQYF
TRBJ2-1	TRBV28	.	.	TGTGCCAGCAGTTCCTTGTTAGGTTCGGGCAATGAGCAGTTCTTC	CASSSLLGSGNEQFF
TRBJ2-1	TRBV11-3	.	few	TGTGCCAGCAGCTCCAGACGGGGGGCCAATGAGCAGTTCTTC	CASSSRRGANEQFF
TRBJ1-4	TRBV29-1	.	.	TGCAGCGTCGGAGCGACAAGCCGGGGGGAAAAACTGTTTTTT	CSVGATSRGEKLFF
TRBJ2-2	TRBV5-1	TRBD1	.	TGCGCCAGCAGCAAAGCAGACAGGGTTTACACCGGGGAGCTGTTTTTT	CASSKADRVYTGELFF
TRBJ2-5	TRBV19	.	.	TGTGCCAGTAGTATAGAGGCGTTAGGAGAGACCCAGTACTTC	CASSIEALGETQYF
TRBJ1-2	TRBV28	.	.	TGTGCCAGCAGTGCCCACCAGACAGGACGGAACTATGGCTACACCTTC	CASSAHQTGRNYGYTF
TRBJ2-1	TRBV6-8	TRBD2	few	TGTGCCAGCAGTGATCAACTAGCGGGGGCCTCGGAGCAGTTCTTC	CASSDQLAGASEQFF
TRBJ2-3	TRBV19	.	.	TGTGCCAGTTCCACAGGGTATGGCACAGATACGCAGTATTTT	CASSTGYGTDTQYF
TRBJ2-7	TRBV11-3	.	medium-sized	TGTGCCAGCAGCTCACCGAACCTTAACTCCTACGAGCAGTACTTC	CASSSPNLNSYEQYF
TRBJ1-5	TRBV23-1	.	few	TGCGCCAGCAGTCAGAGGGCCCCAAGGGGAAATCAGCCCCAGCATTTT	CASSQRAPRGNQPQHF
TRBJ2-2	TRBV30	.	few	TGTGCCTGGAGTATAACGGCCGGGGAGCTGTTTTTT	CAWSITAGELFF
TRBJ2-1	TRBV18	.	.	TGTGCCAGCTCCCCTAGGGGTGATGAGCAGTTCTTC	CASSPRGDEQFF
TRBJ1-2	TRBV6-8	.	.	TGTGCCAGCAGTATACAGGGAAATGGCTACACCTTC	CASSIQGNGYTF
TRBJ1-2	TRBV29-1	.	.	TGCAGCGTTGTTCGGCCGGGTGGGTATGGCTACACCTTC	CSVVRPGGYGYTF
TRBJ2-7	TRBV10-2	TRBD2	.	TGCGCCAGCAGCCGATGGGGACTAGCGGTGCGGGAGCAGTACTTC	CASSRWGLAVREQYF
TRBJ1-2	TRBV30	TRBD1	.	TGTGCCTGGAGGGGACAGGGGGCCCCTAACTATGGCTACACCTTC	CAWRGQGAPNYGYTF
TRBJ1-1	TRBV9	.	large	TGTGCCAGCAGCGTAGCGGGACAGAACACTGAAGCTTTCTTT	CASSVAGQNTEAFF
TRBJ2-5	TRBV11-3	TRBD2	large	TGTGCCAGCAGCTTAGGTGCGGGGGGGAAGGAGACCCAGTACTTC	CASSLGAGGKETQYF
TRBJ1-1	TRBV5-1	.	.	TGCGCCAGCAGCATCATACAGGGGAACACTGAAGCTTTCTTT	CASSIIQGNTEAFF
TRBJ2-5	TRBV6-8	.	.	TGTGCCAGCAGAAAGGCAGGAGTCGAGACCCAGTACTTC	CASRKAGVETQYF
TRBJ2-7	TRBV5-1	.	.	TGCGCCAGCAGCCCCAGAAGAGGGCAAGTCTACGAGCAGTACTTC	CASSPRRGQVYEQYF
TRBJ1-2	TRBV6-8	.	medium-sized	TGTGCCAGCAAGCAGGGGCAATGGGATGGCTACACCTTC	CASKQGQWDGYTF
TRBJ2-1	TRBV18	TRBD2	.	TGTGCCAGCTCTCCCTCGGGACTAGCGGACAATGAGCAGTTCTTC	CASSPSGLADNEQFF
TRBJ2-7	TRBV11-3	.	medium-sized	TGTGCCAGCAGCTTGCATCCCAGGGATACCTACGAGCAGTACTTC	CASSLHPRDTYEQYF
TRBJ2-2	TRBV11-3	.	medium-sized	TGTGCCAGCAGCCCCCTAGGGGGGGCCACCGGGGAGCTGTTTTTT	CASSPLGGATGELFF
TRBJ2-3	TRBV11-3	TRBD2	medium-sized	TGTGCCAGCAGCCCGACTAGCGGGGGATTCTACGGCACAGATACGCAGTATTTT	CASSPTSGGFYGTDTQYF
TRBJ2-2	TRBV10-3	.	few	TGTGCCATCAGTGAGAGGACGCGGGATATCCCCGGGGAGCTGTTTTTT	CAISERTRDIPGELFF
TRBJ1-2	TRBV23-1	.	few	TGCGCCAGCAGTCAGAACCCGCCGACACAGGCAGTTCCTTTGATAGGGGTGCGCTACACCTTC	CASSQNPPTQAVPLIGVRYTF
TRBJ1-4	TRBV6-8	.	.	TGTGCCAGCAGTGGCGAGACTTCTAATGAAAAACTGTTTTTT	CASSGETSNEKLFF
TRBJ2-6	TRBV6-8	TRBD1	.	TGTGCCAGTATACAGGGGCTAGGGGCCAACGTCCTGACTTTC	CASIQGLGANVLTF
TRBJ2-1	TRBV6-8	TRBD2	.	TGTGCCAGCACTTGGACTAGCGTATTGGGGGACAATGAGCAGTTCTTC	CASTWTSVLGDNEQFF
TRBJ1-1	TRBV30	.	few	TGTGCCTGGAGTCCTGTCTTCACTGAAGCTTTCTTT	CAWSPVFTEAFF
TRBJ1-5	TRBV28	.	few	TGTGCCAGCAGTTTCCAGATGGATAGCAATCAGCCCCAGCATTTT	CASSFQMDSNQPQHF
TRBJ2-5	TRBV9	.	few	TGTGCCAGCAGCCAAGGGTACCAAGAGACCCAGTACTTC	CASSQGYQETQYF
TRBJ2-1	TRBV11-3	TRBD1	medium-sized	TGTGCCAGCAGCTTAGAAGGGACAGGGAGGAATGAGCAGTTCTTC	CASSLEGTGRNEQFF
TRBJ2-7	TRBV14	.	once	TGTGCCAGCAGCCGAGATACAGGGTCCGAGCAGTACTTC	CASSRDTGSEQYF
TRBJ2-3	TRBV9	.	few	TGTGCCAGCAGCGTAACGATGGACCCGGTAGGTACGCAGTATTTT	CASSVTMDPVGTQYF